These 12 T cell receptor beta chains were sequenced from one sample in a study of CD4 T cells in relation to SARS-CoV-2 and coronaviruses. Using immunoSEQ multiplex PCR, the repertoire was profiled, and TCRdb retains in-frame clones only, with some absent. In the table there are 25,000 to 30,000 clones, 74% of which are singletons. The unexposed donors gave CD4+ T cells in about 2011-2019, prior to COVID-19. After roughly ten days of culture, CD4+ T cells were isolated. For these receptors, no antigen is known. The sample taken for sequencing was CD4+ T cells from PBMCs, cultured in vitro. All receptors come from a human donor in good health.

The chain is built from TRBV19 and TRBJ1-5; a possible D gene is TRBD1 (5 bases). Germline V gene lookup returns CDR1 LNHDA and CDR2 SQIVND (reference sequence). CDR3 size: 12 residues. The V gene lost 6 bases and the J gene lost 2 bases, with 5 bases spanning the gap. CDR3 region: CASRGGNQPQHF. In nucleotides, the CDR3 is TGTGCCAGTAGGGGGGGCAATCAGCCCCAGCATTTT.

The chain links TRBV18 to TRBJ2-5; the D is unclear. The germline gives CDR1 KGHSH, CDR2 LQKENI. The CDR3 covers 14 residues. Trimming took off 1 base at V and 5 bases at J, with 11 bases between the two ends. CDR3 sequence: CASSPRVVAETQYF. CDR3 sequence (DNA): TGTGCCAGCTCACCACGGGTCGTTGCGGAGACCCAGTACTTC.

J is TRBJ1-1 and V is TRBV7-2; maybe TRBD1 (5 bases). The germline CDR1 and CDR2 sequences are SGHTA and FQGNSA. V was cut by 1 base and J by 11 bases, with 17 bases left in between. The CDR3 sequence is 14 residues long. The CDR3 region is CASSLGGGQGGAFF. The CDR3 nucleotides read TGTGCCAGCAGCTTAGGCGGAGGCCAGGGAGGGGCTTTCTTT.

This clone was observed once. The CDR3 coding sequence is TGTGCCAGCCGAAAGCCGGTCCAGGGGGCCTTCTCTGGAAACACCATATATTTT. Protein sequence: CASRKPVQGAFSGNTIYF. V and J are TRBV2 and TRBJ1-3; the match to TRBD1 covers 8 bases. The CDR3 covers 18 residues. Germline V CDR1 and CDR2: SNHLY, FYNNEI. The V gene end was trimmed by 8 bases and the J gene end by 0 bases; junction bases not matched to a gene: 15.

This clone was counted only a few times. Here the CDR3 reads CASSSGTPDTGELFF. CDR3 coding DNA: TGCGCCAGCAGCTCCGGGACCCCGGACACCGGGGAGCTGTTTTTT. This chain joins TRBV5-1 and TRBJ2-2; D might be TRBD1 or TRBD2, each matching 5 bases. Trimming left V 3 bases short and J 3 bases short, with 12 bases between. The CDR3 is 15 residues long. From germline, CDR1 is SGHRS and CDR2 YFSETQ.

This clone was detected a few times. The chain couples TRBV3-1 (or the pseudogene TRBV3-2) to TRBJ2-1, with 7 nucleotides matching TRBD2. Trimming took 2 bases from V and 10 from J; bases not matched to a gene: 8. This CDR3 spans 14 amino acids. Germline values: CDR1 LGHDT, CDR2 YNNKEL (reference sequence). Here the CDR3 DNA reads TGTGCCAGCAGCCAAAATACACTAGCGTTCGAGCAGTTCTTC. Translated: CASSQNTLAFEQFF.

This chain connects TRBV10-3 to TRBJ2-1; D gene unclear. With 6 bases removed from V and 0 bases from J, the gap between germline ends came to 27 bases. This CDR3 spans 20 amino acids. Germline V gives CDR1 ENHRY, CDR2 SYGVKD. CDR3 bases: TGTGCCATCAGGAGAACCCAAACCTTTAAGACGGAGAGCTCCTACAATGAGCAGTTCTTC. Its translation is CAIRRTQTFKTESSYNEQFF.

The rearrangement links TRBV19 to TRBJ1-5; TRBD1 aligns across 7 bases. Germline CDR1 LNHDA, CDR2 SQIVND (reference sequence). The CDR3 has 17 residues. V dropped 5 bases and J dropped 3; count of bases not matched to a gene: 13. DNA for the CDR3: TGTGCCAGTAGTCCGACAGGGAGAGTCCTGGACAATCAGCCCCAGCATTTT. Its protein product is CASSPTGRVLDNQPQHF.

The genes are TRBV9 and TRBJ1-1; D unclear. The V end lost 4 bases, the J end lost 4 bases, and 14 bases lay between the germline ends. The germline V gene has CDR1 SGDLS and CDR2 YYNGEE. The CDR3 length is 14 residues. The CDR3 reads CASSQDGRSTEAFF. In nucleotides, the CDR3 is TGTGCCAGCAGCCAAGACGGTAGAAGCACTGAAGCTTTCTTT.

The chain uses TRBV2 and TRBJ1-5; D not certain. This CDR3 comprises 13 residues. The ends were cut back, 6 bases at V and 4 bases at J, with 10 bases in the middle. Per the germline V gene, CDR1 is SNHLY and CDR2 is FYNNEI. The chain's CDR3 is CASRELRNQPQHF. CDR3 coding DNA: TGTGCCAGCAGGGAACTCAGGAATCAGCCCCAGCATTTT.

The chain joins TRBV6-5 to TRBJ2-1, with 7 bases matching TRBD2. V gave up 5 bases and J gave up 4 bases; unmatched junction bases: 5. The CDR3 totals 14 residues. Per germline, CDR1 MNHEY and CDR2 SVGAGI. The CDR3 DNA follows: TGTGCCAGCAGTCAGCGGGACCTTTACAATGAGCAGTTCTTC. Protein: CASSQRDLYNEQFF.

V usage is TRBV19 and J usage is TRBJ2-7; 8 positions agree with TRBD1. J lost 5 bases, V lost 1 base, and 7 bases had no gene match. CDR3 length equals 15 residues. Germline lookup yields CDR1 LNHDA and CDR2 SQIVND (reference sequence). The CDR3 DNA is TGTGCCAGTAGTATAGCTGGGCAGGGGGCCGACGAGCAGTACTTC. Translation gives CASSIAGQGADEQYF.